This T cell receptor beta chain was captured by sequencing in a study of Graves' ophthalmopathy and Graves' hyperthyroidism. Study-wide background: No ophthalmopathy within 18 months of follow-up signified stable hyperthyroidism. Findings and caveats of the study: Blood was where most expanded thyroid clonotypes above 0.001 frequency also turned up. Discrimination between ophthalmopathy and stable hyperthyroidism by a 13-signature model showed about 89% sensitivity and about 80% specificity.

Among the exclusions were patients with other autoimmune diseases, uncontrolled infections, pregnancy or lactation. Amplified material comprised TCR beta CDR3 regions derived from RNA transcripts. First-round RT-PCR used HTBI primers; second-round multiplex PCR followed. TCRdb called the multiplex PCR reads again in MiXCR, with one record for every CDR3 protein. The sample holds 1 million to 1.3 million distinct CDR3 sequences, about 35% seen once. The V end lost 3 bases, the J end lost 9 bases, and 9 bases lay between the germline ends. CDR3 length: 13 amino acids. Germline V lookup: CDR1 MNHEY, CDR2 SMNVEV (reference sequence). Concerning this clonotype itself: Its antigen is not identified.

This chain links TRBV27 with TRBJ1-6; D gene ambiguous. The source material was peripheral blood or thyroid tissue (not recorded which). This receptor was identified in an adult man with Graves' hyperthyroidism. In DNA, the CDR3 is TGTGCCAGCAGTTTCATAGGGTTTTCACCCCTCCACTTT. It encodes CASSFIGFSPLHF.